Listed here are 10 T cell receptor beta chains from one sample, sequenced in a study of identical twins. TCRdb used MiXCR to reprocess the 5' RACE reads, holding one entry per CDR3 protein. The table includes nearly 900,000 distinct CDR3 sequences, approximately 13% detected once. The same specimen was also included in a second study, on yellow fever vaccine responses in identical twins.

Sequences were obtained from PBMCs. The receptors come from a young woman in good health.

The chain recombines TRBV7-3 with TRBJ2-1; 15 bases align to TRBD2. The CDR3 has 13 amino acids. Germline assignment: CDR1 SGHTA and CDR2 FQGTGA. Trimming cost V 8 bases and J 10 bases; bases outside gene matches: 3. CDR3 amino acids: CASGLAGGREQFF. The CDR3, as DNA: TGTGCCAGCGGACTAGCGGGAGGGCGGGAGCAGTTCTTC.

V usage is TRBV4-1 and J usage is TRBJ2-1; D may correspond to TRBD1 or TRBD2 (5 bases each). CDR3 length: 16 residues. The ends were cut back, 0 bases at V and 3 bases at J, with 12 bases in the middle. Germline-derived CDR1 and CDR2 are MGHRA and YSYEKL. This chain's CDR3 is CASSQDQTDYYNEQFF. CDR3 DNA sequence: TGCGCCAGCAGCCAAGACCAGACAGACTACTACAATGAGCAGTTCTTC.

A remark on this clonotype: Relative to the germline gene, one junction end is altered; a read error may explain this. V and J are TRBV7-8 and TRBJ2-7, with 9 nucleotides matching TRBD2. The CDR3 is 15 residues long. Germline lookup yields CDR1 SGHVS and CDR2 FQNEAQ. CDR3 sequence reads: CASSFGRLADLPRRF. The DNA of the CDR3 is TGTGCCAGCAGCTTCGGGCGACTAGCGGATCTCCCCCGGCGCTTC.

This clonotype was observed many times. The V call is TRBV27, the J call TRBJ2-3; 14 nucleotides align to TRBD2. CDR1 is MNHEY and CDR2 is SMNVEV in the germline V gene (reference sequence). CDR3 length: 15 amino acids. The J segment lost 5 bases and the V segment lost 5 bases, leaving 3 bases of the junction unmatched. CDR3 protein: CASSRLAGGQDTQYF. The CDR3 coding sequence is TGTGCCAGCAGTCGACTAGCGGGGGGGCAAGATACGCAGTATTTT.

This clonotype was recorded a few times. The chain uses TRBV5-5 and TRBJ1-5; 8 bases fit TRBD1. The CDR3 runs to 14 residues. The V gene end was trimmed by 3 bases and the J gene end by 7 bases; junction bases not matched to a gene: 6. The germline gives CDR1 SGHKS, CDR2 YYEKEE (reference sequence). CDR3 in amino acids: CASSSDRVLQPQHF. In DNA, the CDR3 is TGTGCCAGCAGCTCGGACAGGGTCTTACAGCCCCAGCATTTT.

The chain links TRBV21-1 to TRBJ2-1. TRBV21-1 is assigned pseudogene status. The CDR3 consists of 16 residues. CDR3 nucleotide sequence: TGTGCCAGCAGCAAAGGGGGTGGCCAGGTCAGCAATGAGCAGTTCTTC. Residues: CASSKGGGQVSNEQFF.

In its sample, this clonotype was seen a few times. The V and J genes are TRBV20-1 and TRBJ1-5; weak D call: TRBD1 (6 bases). The germline V gene has CDR1 DFQATT and CDR2 SNEGSKA (reference sequence). Trimming pared 6 bases from V and 0 bases from J, leaving 12 bases between. This CDR3 has 14 amino acids. The CDR3 is CSAAGQNSNQPQHF. The CDR3 nucleotides read TGCAGTGCCGCCGGACAGAATAGCAATCAGCCCCAGCATTTT.

This clonotype was observed a handful of times. This chain joins TRBV27 and TRBJ1-3; D possibly corresponds to TRBD1 (5 bases). Trimming pared 5 bases from V and 4 bases from J, leaving 21 bases between. CDR1 and CDR2 from the germline V gene are MNHEY and SMNVEV (reference sequence). This CDR3 has 17 residues. The CDR3 DNA sequence: TGTGCCAGCAGTGCCTTCTTCAGTGGGACGGGCGGAAACACCATATATTTT. Translating gives CASSAFFSGTGGNTIYF.

In the case of this clonotype: A junction boundary mismatches the germline segment, possibly from a read error. The genes are TRBV11-2 and TRBJ2-3; 10 nucleotides line up with TRBD2. This CDR3 has 17 residues. In germline, CDR1 is SGHAT, CDR2 FQNNGV. The CDR3 region has the DNA TGTGCCAGCAGCTTAGGGGAGCGGGAGGGCCCCACAGATACGGAGTATTTT. Its translation is CASSLGEREGPTDTEYF. The whole variable domain, filled in from reference TRBV11-2 and TRBJ2-3, reads EAGVAQSPRYKIIEKRQSVAFWCNPISGHATLYWYQQILGQGPKLLIQFQNNGVVDDSQLPKDRFSAERLKGVDSTLKIQPAKLEDSAVYLCASSLGEREGPTDTEYFGPGTRLTVL.

This chain uses TRBV24-1 with TRBJ2-1; TRBD1 agrees at 12 bases. The V gene end was trimmed by 7 bases and the J gene end by 10 bases; junction bases not matched to a gene: 10. Germline CDR1 and CDR2: KGHDR and SFDVKD. The length of the CDR3 is 15 residues. The CDR3 here is CATSLLGTGGEEQFF. CDR3 nucleotide sequence: TGTGCCACCAGCCTCCTTGGGACAGGGGGCGAAGAGCAGTTCTTC.